The clone carrying this TCR beta chain showed up many times. Its antigen is currently unknown. CDR1 and CDR2 (germline): MDHEN, SYDVKM. Trimming removed 5 bases from V and 1 base from J; junction bases left unmatched: 1. There are 13 residues in the CDR3. HTBI primers from iRepertoire and Arm-PCR of CDR3 regions yielded the TCR beta libraries. TCRdb ran MiXCR on the multiplex PCR reads and lists one entry per CDR3 protein. The data show some 450,000 distinct CDR3 sequences, roughly a quarter seen once. These data are taken from a study of regulatory T cells in long-lasting Graves disease. Findings and limits, study-wide: When disease was persistent, TRBV28, TRBJ1-2 and TRBJ2-5 were the favored segments. Clonotypes that were public and shared totalled a few thousand in persistent patients versus 800 to 1,000 in new patients. What was studied was peripheral blood only, and not thyroid tissue.

Time point noted: persistent/refractory GD, antithyroid drugs over 5 years with positive TRAb. From PBMCs, RNA was extracted and then used to make the TCR library. The chain is built from TRBV28 and TRBJ1-1, with 7 positions matching TRBD1. The sequences come from peripheral blood mononuclear cells (PBMCs), collected when the disease was refractory, from a patient treated with antithyroid drugs. This TCR was recovered from a female donor with Graves disease. The CDR3 loop reads CASSHRGNTEAFF. CDR3 bases: TGTGCCAGCAGTCACAGGGGGAACACTGAAGCTTTCTTT. The full variable domain, completed using reference TRBV28 and TRBJ1-1, is DVKVTQSSRYLVKRTGEKVFLECVQDMDHENMFWYRQDPGLGLRLIYFSYDVKMKEKGDIPEGYSVSREKKERFSLILESASTNQTSMYLCASSHRGNTEAFFGQGTRLTVV.